One and the same sample provided the 24 T cell receptor beta chains below, sequenced in a study of T cells in Graves' hyperthyroidism and ophthalmopathy. The source material, RNA transcripts, was used to amplify TCR beta CDR3 regions. The HTBI primer set was used in a first-round RT-PCR of the TCR CDR3. MiXCR, run by TCRdb on the multiplex PCR reads, gives a single entry per CDR3 protein. The sample yields just over 550,000 distinct CDR3 sequences, around 46% seen once. The specimen sequenced was peripheral blood or thyroid tissue (not recorded which). Receptors originate from a woman under 30 with Graves' hyperthyroidism.

As concerns this clonotype: Being one base from a much bigger clone, this may be a read error. The rearrangement uses TRBV14 and TRBJ2-5; TRBD2 is a possible D gene (5 bases). The V gene's germline CDR1 is SGHDN and CDR2 FVKESK. V dropped 5 bases and J dropped 7 bases, with 8 bases sitting between them. The CDR3 length is 11 residues. The CDR3 spells CASSGGGTQYF. The CDR3 coding sequence is TGTGCCAGCAGCGGAGGAGGGACCCAGTACTTC.

This clonotype showed up many times. Here the CDR3 DNA reads TGTGCCAGCATCTTGGACAGGGCCTCAAATTCACCCCTCCACTTT. This sequence encodes CASILDRASNSPLHF. The chain joins TRBV2 to TRBJ1-6; 8 bases map to TRBD1. Germline assignment: CDR1 SNHLY and CDR2 FYNNEI. The ends lost 7 bases at V and 7 bases at J; junction bases unmatched: 9. This CDR3 has 15 amino acids.

In this sample, this clonotype turned up many times. The chain carries TRBV2 and TRBJ1-5, with D unresolved. V shed 8 bases and J shed 0 bases, with 8 bases lying between them. Germline V gene lookup returns CDR1 SNHLY and CDR2 FYNNEI. This CDR3 is built from 13 residues. CDR3 sequence (DNA): TGTGCCAGCCTAAGAGATAGCAATCAGCCCCAGCATTTT. Protein sequence: CASLRDSNQPQHF.

The genes are TRBV7-9 and TRBJ2-7; 11 positions match TRBD2. The germline V gene has CDR1 SEHNR and CDR2 FQNEAQ (reference sequence). The junction had 18 bases not matched to a gene; V was cut back by 4 bases and J by 7 bases. This CDR3 contains 18 residues. CDR3 amino acids: CASSSPLGLADGPREQYF. CDR3 DNA: TGTGCCAGCAGCTCACCGTTGGGACTAGCGGATGGACCGCGGGAGCAGTACTTC.

The sample holds a few counts of this clonotype. The chain combines TRBV2 with TRBJ1-1, with 7 nucleotides matching TRBD1. From germline, CDR1 is SNHLY and CDR2 FYNNEI. The V segment lost 6 bases and the J segment 7 bases; nucleotides outside the gene matches: 5. The CDR3 runs to 12 residues. This CDR3 is CASSQRTGEAFF. CDR3 sequence (DNA): TGTGCCAGCAGCCAACGGACAGGTGAAGCTTTCTTT.

The rearrangement joins TRBV15 to TRBJ1-3, with a tentative D call TRBD1 (5 bases). The germline V gene has CDR1 LNHNV and CDR2 YYDKDF (reference sequence). This CDR3 is built from 16 residues. V gave up 0 bases and J gave up 0 bases, with 9 bases separating them. The CDR3 DNA follows: TGTGCCACCAGCAGAGATAGCGGGACCTCTGGAAACACCATATATTTT. This encodes CATSRDSGTSGNTIYF.

The chain is built from TRBV29-1 and TRBJ1-5; the D is unclear. Germline lookup yields CDR1 SQVTM and CDR2 ANQGSEA. The CDR3 has 10 amino acids. Trimming shortened V by 7 bases and J by 0 bases, and 1 base separated the two germline ends. The CDR3 bases are TGCAGCGGTAGCAATCAGCCCCAGCATTTT. Protein product: CSGSNQPQHF.

CDR3 region: CASSWKAGAYGYTF. The CDR3 DNA sequence: TGTGCCAGCAGTTGGAAGGCAGGGGCTTATGGCTACACCTTC. The rearrangement uses TRBV2 and TRBJ1-2; TRBD1 might be the D (6 bases). CDR3 length equals 14 residues. V was cut by 5 bases and J by 5 bases, with 15 bases left in between. CDR1 and CDR2 from the germline V gene are SNHLY and FYNNEI.

V and J are TRBV30 and TRBJ1-1; D remains unclear. The CDR3 extends over 13 amino acids. Germline V CDR1 and CDR2: GTSNPN, SVGIG (reference sequence). V was clipped by 0 bases and J by 4 bases, with 9 bases between them. The CDR3 region is CAWSVLAVTEAFF. CDR3 nucleotides: TGTGCCTGGAGTGTACTGGCGGTCACTGAAGCTTTCTTT.

Only a few counts were recorded for this clonotype. The chain uses TRBV20-1 and TRBJ1-1, with no clear D. V was cut by 6 bases and J by 4 bases, with 18 bases left in between. The germline V gene encodes CDR1 DFQATT and CDR2 SNEGSKA (reference sequence). This CDR3 has 14 residues. The CDR3 nucleotides read TGCAGTGCCGAAAATCCTTCGGATGGCACTGAAGCTTTCTTT. Residues: CSAENPSDGTEAFF.

With respect to this clonotype: A much more abundant neighbour one base away suggests this may be a read error. The chain joins TRBV10-2 to TRBJ1-1; D uncertain. Trimming left V 4 bases short and J 1 base short, with 10 bases between. The CDR3 loop spans 14 amino acids. The germline V gene encodes CDR1 WSHSY and CDR2 SAAADI. Written as DNA, the CDR3 is TGCGCCAGCAGTGGTTACGTGGGGAACACTGAAGCTTTCTTT. Protein sequence: CASSGYVGNTEAFF.

The table lists this clonotype with many counts. CDR3 sequence (DNA): TGTGCCAGCAGGACCTCACAGGGGAGTGGGGCCAACGTCCTGACTTTC. Protein: CASRTSQGSGANVLTF. This chain joins TRBV2 and TRBJ2-6, with TRBD1 matching over 7 bases. The germline V gene encodes CDR1 SNHLY and CDR2 FYNNEI. V lost 6 bases, J lost 3 bases, and 8 bases stayed unmatched. This CDR3 is 16 amino acids long.

This clonotype was detected only a few times. The CDR3, as DNA: TGCAGTGCTAGGGATACCGCCAATCAGCCCCAGCATTTT. It is translated as CSARDTANQPQHF. The rearrangement joins TRBV20-1 to TRBJ1-5, with D uncertain. Germline V lookup: CDR1 DFQATT, CDR2 SNEGSKA (reference sequence). The CDR3 consists of 13 residues. Trimming stripped 3 bases from V and 3 bases from J, with 9 bases between.

This sequence joins TRBV24-1 and TRBJ2-3; perhaps TRBD2 as D (6 bases). The ends were cut back, 3 bases at V and 6 bases at J, with 15 bases in the middle. The germline V gene has CDR1 KGHDR and CDR2 SFDVKD. This CDR3 has 15 amino acids. The CDR3, as DNA: TGTGCCACCAGTGATCCTAACGCTGGGGGGGATACGCAGTATTTT. The encoded protein is CATSDPNAGGDTQYF.

At least ten counts were recorded for this clonotype. At one end the junction does not follow the germline gene, possibly because of a read error. The chain uses TRBV10-3 and TRBJ2-7; D is possibly TRBD1 (6 bases). CDR3 length: 14 residues. Germline V gene sequence: CDR1 ENHRY, CDR2 SYGVKD. The CDR3 region has the DNA TGTGCCAGCAGTTCGGACAGCGGTAACTACGAGCAGTACTTC. Translated: CASSSDSGNYEQYF.

This clonotype turned up a few times. This rearrangement joins TRBV5-1 to TRBJ2-7; 9 positions match TRBD2. CDR3 length: 15 residues. With 0 bases clipped from V and 3 bases from J, the junction kept 4 bases outside the gene matches. CDR1 and CDR2 (germline): SGHRS, YFSETQ. The CDR3 DNA follows: TGCGCCAGCAGCTTGGTCCTAGCGGGGATCTACGAGCAGTACTTC. It encodes CASSLVLAGIYEQYF.

Concerning this clonotype itself: Possible read error: a much larger clone is one base away. The gene calls are TRBV7-6 and TRBJ2-5; possibly TRBD2 for D (5 bases). The J call is uncertain, as TRBJ2-7 better fits the DNA end. The germline V gene has CDR1 SGHVS and CDR2 FNYEAQ. The CDR3 spans 14 residues. The CDR3 DNA reads TGTGCCAGCAGCGGACCTGGACTGGTCGACGAGCAGTACTTC. This gives the protein CASSGPGLVDEQYF.

The chain employs TRBV20-1 and TRBJ2-7, with TRBD2 matching 12 bases. Germline-derived CDR1 and CDR2 are DFQATT and SNEGSKA (reference sequence). The CDR3 covers 14 residues. J lost 7 bases, V lost 1 base, and 5 bases had no gene match. The CDR3 region is CSARATSGRGEQYF. The CDR3 bases are TGCAGTGCTAGAGCGACTAGCGGGAGAGGGGAGCAGTACTTC.

In the case of this clonotype: No conserved phenylalanine or tryptophan ends this CDR3, so it is likely a read error. V usage is TRBV12-5 and J usage is TRBJ2-5; D gene unclear. This CDR3 is 14 amino acids long. V dropped 0 bases and J dropped 4 bases, with 9 bases sitting between them. From germline, CDR1 is LGHNT and CDR2 FRNRAP. CDR3 in DNA: TGTGCTAGTGGTTTGGTACTGGCATCAGAGACCCAGTACCTC. It codes for CASGLVLASETQYL.

This clonotype was seen just once. The genes are TRBV12-5 and TRBJ1-1, with D unclear. The CDR3 extends over 11 amino acids. Germline V gives CDR1 LGHNT, CDR2 FRNRAP. The V end was cut by 5 bases, the J end by 5 bases, with 6 bases between. The CDR3 loop reads CASGPQTEAFF. Here the CDR3 DNA reads TGTGCTAGTGGTCCCCAGACTGAAGCTTTCTTT.

This clonotype came up many times. The J gene is TRBJ1-5, the V gene TRBV2; TRBD1 might be the D (5 bases). The CDR3 has 14 residues. The germline gives CDR1 SNHLY, CDR2 FYNNEI. The V and J ends lost 3 bases and 3 bases respectively, with 9 bases between them. The CDR3 reads CASSDGAFNQPQHF. The CDR3 nucleotides are TGTGCCAGCAGTGATGGGGCCTTCAATCAGCCCCAGCATTTT.

V is TRBV6-6 and J is TRBJ2-5, with a possible D match to TRBD1 (5 bases). Trimming removed 6 bases from V and 6 bases from J, with 11 bases in between. Germline-derived CDR1 and CDR2 are MNHNY and SVGAGI (reference sequence). This CDR3 contains 12 residues. The CDR3 loop is CASRPTGQTQYF. CDR3 DNA: TGTGCCAGCAGACCTACAGGTCAGACCCAGTACTTC.

This sequence joins TRBV16 and TRBJ1-5, with D uncertain. The V end was cut by 4 bases, the J end by 3 bases, with 13 bases between. Germline CDR1 is KGHSY and CDR2 is FQNENV. The CDR3 loop spans 15 amino acids. CDR3 coding DNA: TGTGCCAGCAGCCGAGGGCAGATGCCCAATCAGCCCCAGCATTTT. Amino acid sequence: CASSRGQMPNQPQHF. Full variable domain (remainder filled in from reference TRBV16 and TRBJ1-5): GEEVAQTPKHLVRGEGQKAKLYCAPIKGHSYVFWYQQVLKNEFKFLISFQNENVFDETGMPKERFSAKCLPNSPCSLEIQATKLEDSAVYFCASSRGQMPNQPQHFGDGTRLSIL.

The J gene is TRBJ2-7, the V gene TRBV12-3 or TRBV12-4; D is undetermined. V gave up 4 bases and J gave up 7 bases, with 14 bases separating them. CDR3 length: 13 residues. Here the CDR3 reads CASSSGPAGEQYF. The CDR3 DNA sequence: TGTGCCAGCAGTTCCGGACCGGCCGGGGAGCAGTACTTC.